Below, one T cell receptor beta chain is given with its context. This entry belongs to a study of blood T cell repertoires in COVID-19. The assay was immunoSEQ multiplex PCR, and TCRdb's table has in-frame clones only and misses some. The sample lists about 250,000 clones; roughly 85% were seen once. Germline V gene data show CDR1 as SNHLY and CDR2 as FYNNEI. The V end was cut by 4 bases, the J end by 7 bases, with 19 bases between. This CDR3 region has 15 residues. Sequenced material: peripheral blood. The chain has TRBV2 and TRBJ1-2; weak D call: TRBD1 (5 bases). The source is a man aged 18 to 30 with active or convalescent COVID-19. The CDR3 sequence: CASSVVGLGLGGYTF. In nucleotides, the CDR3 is TGTGCCAGCAGTGTTGTGGGTTTGGGACTAGGTGGCTACACCTTC. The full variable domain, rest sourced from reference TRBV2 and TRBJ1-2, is EPEVTQTPSHQVTQMGQEVILRCVPISNHLYFYWYRQILGQKVEFLVSFYNNEISEKSEIFDDQFSVERPDGSNFTLKIRSTKLEDSAMYFCASSVVGLGLGGYTFGSGTRLTVV.